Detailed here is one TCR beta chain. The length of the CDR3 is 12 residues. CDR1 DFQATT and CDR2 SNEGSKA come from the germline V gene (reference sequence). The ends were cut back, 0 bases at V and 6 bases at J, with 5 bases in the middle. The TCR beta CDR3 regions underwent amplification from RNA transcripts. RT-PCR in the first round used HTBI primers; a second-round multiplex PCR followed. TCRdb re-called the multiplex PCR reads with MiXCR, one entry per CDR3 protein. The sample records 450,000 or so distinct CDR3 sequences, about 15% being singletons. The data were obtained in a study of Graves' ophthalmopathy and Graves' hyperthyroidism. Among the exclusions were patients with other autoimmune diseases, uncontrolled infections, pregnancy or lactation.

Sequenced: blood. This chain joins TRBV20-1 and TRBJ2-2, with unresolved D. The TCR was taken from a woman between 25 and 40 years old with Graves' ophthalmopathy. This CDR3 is CSARETPGELFF. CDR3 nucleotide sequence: TGCAGTGCTAGAGAAACACCCGGGGAGCTGTTTTTT.